Listed below are T cell receptor beta chains from one sample, sequenced in a study of CD8 T cells in ankylosing spondylitis. TCRdb analysed the 5' RACE reads with MiXCR anew, one entry per CDR3 protein. In the table there are more than 650,000 distinct CDR3 sequences, about an eighth of which are singletons. Sequenced material: blood, either unsorted or a sorted T cell fraction (not recorded which). The receptors come from a male donor with ankylosing spondylitis. The CDR3 runs from the conserved cysteine through the conserved F or W. The order of the fields is V gene, CDR3 length, J gene, CDR3 protein.

v_call: TRBV5-1
cdr3_length: 14
j_call: TRBJ1-6
cdr3_aa: CASSLEGRNSPLHF

v_call: TRBV5-5
cdr3_length: 13
j_call: TRBJ2-5
cdr3_aa: CASSLGRPPTQYF

v_call: TRBV20-1
cdr3_length: 12
j_call: TRBJ2-1
cdr3_aa: CSASSGRYEQFF

v_call: TRBV5-5
cdr3_length: 15
j_call: TRBJ2-7
cdr3_aa: CASSRGGVPSYEQYF

v_call: TRBV5-1
cdr3_length: 12
j_call: TRBJ2-7
cdr3_aa: CASSWDTYEQYF

v_call: TRBV20-1
cdr3_length: 15
j_call: TRBJ2-5
cdr3_aa: CRERGGTSVRETQYF

v_call: TRBV7-2
cdr3_length: 16
j_call: TRBJ2-5
cdr3_aa: CASSLVGGSAAETQYF

v_call: TRBV6-5
cdr3_length: 16
j_call: TRBJ2-5
cdr3_aa: CASSYRYRGGAETQYF

v_call: TRBV5-1
cdr3_length: 19
j_call: TRBJ2-2
cdr3_aa: CASSSSRPRLAGGTGELFF

v_call: TRBV24-1
cdr3_length: 11
j_call: TRBJ2-1
cdr3_aa: CATACTNEQFF

v_call: TRBV20-1
cdr3_length: 15
j_call: TRBJ2-1
cdr3_aa: CSARDLGGSENEQFF

v_call: TRBV9
cdr3_length: 17
j_call: TRBJ2-2
cdr3_aa: CASSSRDRELYTGELFF

v_call: TRBV2
cdr3_length: 15
j_call: TRBJ1-2
cdr3_aa: CASTKDAAGGVGYTF

v_call: TRBV9
cdr3_length: 14
j_call: TRBJ2-7
cdr3_aa: CASSAGTGWEEQYF

v_call: TRBV25-1
cdr3_length: 15
j_call: TRBJ1-5
cdr3_aa: CASSGAGINNQPQHF

v_call: TRBV20-1
cdr3_length: 14
j_call: TRBJ2-3
cdr3_aa: CSALRGGITDTQYF

v_call: TRBV5-6
cdr3_length: 13
j_call: TRBJ2-1
cdr3_aa: CASSFTGVNEQFF

v_call: TRBV29-1
cdr3_length: 12
j_call: TRBJ2-1
cdr3_aa: CSVEQGAGEQFF

v_call: TRBV6-5
cdr3_length: 15
j_call: TRBJ1-1
cdr3_aa: CASSYSMGSGTEAFF

v_call: TRBV4-3
cdr3_length: 15
j_call: TRBJ1-2
cdr3_aa: CASSGTVLTNYGYTF

v_call: TRBV20-1
cdr3_length: 10
j_call: TRBJ2-7
cdr3_aa: CSAVYIEQYF